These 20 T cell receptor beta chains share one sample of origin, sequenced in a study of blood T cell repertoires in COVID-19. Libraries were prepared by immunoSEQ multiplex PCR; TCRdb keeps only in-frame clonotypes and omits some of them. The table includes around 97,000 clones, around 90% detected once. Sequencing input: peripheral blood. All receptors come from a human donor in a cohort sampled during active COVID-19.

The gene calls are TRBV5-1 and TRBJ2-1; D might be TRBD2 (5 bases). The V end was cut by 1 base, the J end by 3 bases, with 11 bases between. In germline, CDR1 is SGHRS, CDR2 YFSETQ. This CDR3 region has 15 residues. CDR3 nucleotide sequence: TGCGCCAGCAGCTTGCGAGGGCCGCTCTACAATGAGCAGTTCTTC. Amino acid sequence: CASSLRGPLYNEQFF.

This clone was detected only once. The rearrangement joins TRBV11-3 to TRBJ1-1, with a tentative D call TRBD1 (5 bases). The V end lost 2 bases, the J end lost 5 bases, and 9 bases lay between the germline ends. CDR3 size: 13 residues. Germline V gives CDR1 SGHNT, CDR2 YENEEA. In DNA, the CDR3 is TGTGCCAGCAGCTTATGGGGGGAGACTGAAGCTTTCTTT. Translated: CASSLWGETEAFF. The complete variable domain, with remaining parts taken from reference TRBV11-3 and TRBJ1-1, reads EAGVVQSPRYKIIEKKQPVAFWCNPISGHNTLYWYLQNLGQGPELLIRYENEEAVDDSQLPKDRFSAERLKGVDSTLKIQPAELGDSAVYLCASSLWGETEAFFGQGTRLTVV.

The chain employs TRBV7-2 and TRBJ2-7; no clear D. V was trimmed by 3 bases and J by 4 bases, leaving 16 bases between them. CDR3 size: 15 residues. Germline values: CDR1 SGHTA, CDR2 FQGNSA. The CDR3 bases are TGTGCCAGCAGCTTCCTAAACGCGCCCCCTTACGAGCAGTACTTC. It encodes CASSFLNAPPYEQYF.

The CDR3 loop reads CASSYFSGTGGAGTEAFF. Here the CDR3 DNA reads TGTGCCAGCAGTTACTTCTCCGGGACAGGGGGCGCGGGGACTGAAGCTTTCTTT. V usage is TRBV6-2 or TRBV6-3 and J usage is TRBJ1-1, with 12 bases lining up with TRBD1. Germline CDR1 reads MNHEY; CDR2 reads SVGEGT. CDR3 length: 18 residues. The trim removed 1 base at V and 5 bases at J, leaving 11 bases unmatched.

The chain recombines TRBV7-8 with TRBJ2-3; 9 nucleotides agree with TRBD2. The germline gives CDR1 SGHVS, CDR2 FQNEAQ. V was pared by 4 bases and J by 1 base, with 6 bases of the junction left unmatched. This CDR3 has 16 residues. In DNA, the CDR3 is TGTGCCAGCAGCTCTAGCGGGACGACTCGCACAGATACGCAGTATTTT. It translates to CASSSSGTTRTDTQYF.

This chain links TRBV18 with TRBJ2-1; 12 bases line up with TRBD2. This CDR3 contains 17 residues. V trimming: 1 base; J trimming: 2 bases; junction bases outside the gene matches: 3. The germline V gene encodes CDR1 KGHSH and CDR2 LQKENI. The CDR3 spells CASSPRTSGTAYNEQFF. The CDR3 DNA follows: TGTGCCAGCTCACCACGGACTAGCGGGACCGCCTACAATGAGCAGTTCTTC. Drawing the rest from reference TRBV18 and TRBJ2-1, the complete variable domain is NAGVMQNPRHLVRRRGQEARLRCSPMKGHSHVYWYRQLPEEGLKFMVYLQKENIIDESGMPKERFSAEFPKEGPSILRIQQVVRGDSAAYFCASSPRTSGTAYNEQFFGPGTRLTVL.

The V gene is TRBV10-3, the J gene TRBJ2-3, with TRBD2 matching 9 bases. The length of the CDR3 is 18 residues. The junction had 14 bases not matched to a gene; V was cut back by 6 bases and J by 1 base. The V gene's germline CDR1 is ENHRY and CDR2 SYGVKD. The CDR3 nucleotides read TGTGCCATCAGACATCACTCCGTAGCGGGAGTTGGCACAGATACGCAGTATTTT. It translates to CAIRHHSVAGVGTDTQYF.

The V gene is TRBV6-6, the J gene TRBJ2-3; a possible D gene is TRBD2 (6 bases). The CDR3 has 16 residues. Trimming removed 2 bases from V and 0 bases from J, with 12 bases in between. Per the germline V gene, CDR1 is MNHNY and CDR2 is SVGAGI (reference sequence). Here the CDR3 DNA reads TGTGCCAGCAGTTACGGGTTGCGGGGAAGCACAGATACGCAGTATTTT. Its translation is CASSYGLRGSTDTQYF.

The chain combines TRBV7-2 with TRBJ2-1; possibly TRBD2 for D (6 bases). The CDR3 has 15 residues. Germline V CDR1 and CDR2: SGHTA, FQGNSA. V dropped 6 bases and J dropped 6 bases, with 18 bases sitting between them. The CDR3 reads CASSKGTAPSNEQFF. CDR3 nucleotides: TGTGCCAGCAGTAAGGGGACTGCCCCATCCAATGAGCAGTTCTTC.

This CDR3 reads CASSLTGAKLNEQYF. The CDR3 nucleotides read TGTGCCAGCAGCCTAACAGGGGCTAAGCTGAACGAGCAGTACTTC. The chain uses TRBV7-2 and TRBJ2-7; TRBD1 agrees at 7 bases. The CDR3 length is 15 residues. Per germline, CDR1 SGHTA and CDR2 FQGNSA. Losses at the gene ends were 5 bases for V and 5 bases for J; bases not matched to a gene: 12.

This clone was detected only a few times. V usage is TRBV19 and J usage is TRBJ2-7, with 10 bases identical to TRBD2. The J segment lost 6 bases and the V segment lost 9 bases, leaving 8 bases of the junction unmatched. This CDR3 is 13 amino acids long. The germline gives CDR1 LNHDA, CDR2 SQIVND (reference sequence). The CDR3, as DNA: TGTGCCAGCGCACTAGCGGGAATTGGCGAGCAGTACTTC. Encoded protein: CASALAGIGEQYF.

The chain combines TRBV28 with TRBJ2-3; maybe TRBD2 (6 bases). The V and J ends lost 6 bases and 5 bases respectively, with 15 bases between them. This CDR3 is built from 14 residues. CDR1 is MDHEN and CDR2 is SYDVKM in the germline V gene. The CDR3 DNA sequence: TGTGCCAGCAGATTAAACAGGAGGGGAGATACGCAGTATTTT. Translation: CASRLNRRGDTQYF.

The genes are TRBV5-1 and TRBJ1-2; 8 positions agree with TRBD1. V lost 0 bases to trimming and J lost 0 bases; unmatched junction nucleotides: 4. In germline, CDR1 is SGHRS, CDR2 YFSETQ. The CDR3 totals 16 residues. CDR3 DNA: TGCGCCAGCAGCTTGGAGGGACAGGCCGCTAACTATGGCTACACCTTC. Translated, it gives CASSLEGQAANYGYTF.

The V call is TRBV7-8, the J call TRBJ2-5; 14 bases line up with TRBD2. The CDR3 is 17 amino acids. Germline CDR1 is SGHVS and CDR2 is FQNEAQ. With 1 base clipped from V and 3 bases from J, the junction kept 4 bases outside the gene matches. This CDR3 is CASSLEWGLAGEETQYF. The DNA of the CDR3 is TGTGCCAGCAGCTTAGAATGGGGACTAGCGGGGGAAGAGACCCAGTACTTC.

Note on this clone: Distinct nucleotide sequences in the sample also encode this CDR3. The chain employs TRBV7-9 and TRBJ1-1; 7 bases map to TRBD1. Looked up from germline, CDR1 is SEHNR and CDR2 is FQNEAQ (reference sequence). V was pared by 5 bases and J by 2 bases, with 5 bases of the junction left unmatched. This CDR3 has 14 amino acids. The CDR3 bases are TGTGCCAGCAGCCTGCGACAGGGAAACACTGAAGCTTTCTTT. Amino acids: CASSLRQGNTEAFF.

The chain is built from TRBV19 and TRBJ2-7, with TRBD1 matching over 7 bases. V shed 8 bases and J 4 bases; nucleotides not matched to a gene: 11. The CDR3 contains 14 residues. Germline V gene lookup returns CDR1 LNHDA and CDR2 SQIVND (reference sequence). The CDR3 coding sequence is TGTGCCAGTGGTCAGACAGGGCCCCCTTACGAGCAGTACTTC. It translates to CASGQTGPPYEQYF.

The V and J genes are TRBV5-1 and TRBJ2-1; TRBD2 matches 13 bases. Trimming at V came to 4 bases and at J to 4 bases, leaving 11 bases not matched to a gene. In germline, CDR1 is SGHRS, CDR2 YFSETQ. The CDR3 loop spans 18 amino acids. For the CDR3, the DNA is TGCGCCAGCAGCCCCGACTCTAGGACTAGCGGGGGTTACAATGAGCAGTTCTTC. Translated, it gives CASSPDSRTSGGYNEQFF.

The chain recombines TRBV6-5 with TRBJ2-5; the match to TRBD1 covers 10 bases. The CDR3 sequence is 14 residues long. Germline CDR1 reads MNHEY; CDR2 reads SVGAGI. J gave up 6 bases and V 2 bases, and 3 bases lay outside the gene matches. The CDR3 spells CASSYAGQGKTQYF. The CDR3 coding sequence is TGTGCCAGCAGTTACGCGGGACAGGGGAAGACCCAGTACTTC.

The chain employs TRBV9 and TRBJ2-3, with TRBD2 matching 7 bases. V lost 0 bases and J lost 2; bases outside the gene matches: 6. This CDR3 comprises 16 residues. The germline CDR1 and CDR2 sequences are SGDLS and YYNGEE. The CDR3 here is CASSVGPAGFTDTQYF. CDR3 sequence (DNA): TGTGCCAGCAGCGTAGGACCAGCGGGGTTCACAGATACGCAGTATTTT. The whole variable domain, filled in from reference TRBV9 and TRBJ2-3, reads DSGVTQTPKHLITATGQRVTLRCSPRSGDLSVYWYQQSLDQGLQFLIQYYNGEERAKGNILERFSAQQFPDLHSELNLSSLELGDSALYFCASSVGPAGFTDTQYFGPGTRLTVL.

The CDR3 spells CASRLGLAGGHEQYF. The CDR3 region has the DNA TGTGCCAGCAGACTTGGACTAGCGGGAGGCCACGAGCAGTACTTC. V and J are TRBV5-4 and TRBJ2-7; the match to TRBD2 covers 14 bases. The germline gives CDR1 SGHNT, CDR2 YYREEE (reference sequence). V gave up 5 bases and J gave up 5 bases; unmatched junction bases: 6. The CDR3 loop spans 15 amino acids.